This T cell receptor (beta chain) was sequenced in a study of T cells after yellow fever vaccination. Study details: With SMART-Seq v4 Ultra Low Input, the fractions containing low cell numbers were prepared. The study's findings and limits: Re-detected after boosting: most primary clones, around 96% of CD4 and 80% to 90% of CD8. FACS-sorted repertoires might harbor abundant contaminating clonotypes from the bulk population.

This clonotype is medium-sized (0.01 to 0.1%) by share. The CDR3 spans 13 residues. Trimming shortened V by 8 bases and J by 5 bases, and 16 bases separated the two germline ends. Germline CDR1 is SGHRS and CDR2 is YFSETQ. TCRdb reanalysed the 5' RACE reads using MiXCR and keeps one entry per CDR3 protein. Here the sample spans 9,500 to 15,000 distinct CDR3 sequences, around 5.8% being singletons. This chain uses TRBV5-1 with TRBJ2-5; D may correspond to TRBD1 or TRBD2 (6 bases each). The clonotype originates from a man younger than 45 who received the YFV17D yellow fever vaccine. The material was PBMCs, either bulk or a sorted T-cell subset (CD4+, CD8+, memory, or dextramer-sorted; not recorded which), obtained on the day of the yellow fever booster vaccination. The CDR3 reads CASGHREEETQYF. CDR3 DNA: TGCGCCAGTGGACACAGGGAGGAGGAGACCCAGTACTTC.